Sequencing of this T cell receptor (beta chain) was carried out in a study of cytomegalovirus exposure and HLA in healthy donors. The study's findings and limits: The authors judged a highly shared variant cluster likely a sequencing artifact.

As to this clone: What it recognizes is unknown.

Researchers ran the PCR with 60 Vbeta and 13 Jbeta primers. Profiling relied on immunoSEQ multiplex PCR, and the TCRdb table lists in-frame clones only, not all of them. The sample carries approximately 110,000 clones, under 70% recorded once. Trimming shortened V by 8 bases and J by 1 base, and 13 bases separated the two germline ends. Germline V CDR1 and CDR2: MNHNS, SASEGT. The CDR3 consists of 14 residues. The source material was PBMCs. The receptor was derived from a young man in good health and CMV-seropositive. J is TRBJ2-3 and V is TRBV6-1, with TRBD2 as a possible D gene (5 bases). The CDR3 region has the DNA TGTGCCAGCGCCTTCTTGGAGGGCACAGATACGCAGTATTTT. Translation: CASAFLEGTDTQYF.